This record concerns one T cell receptor (beta chain) sequence. This table comes from immunoSEQ multiplex PCR, and its TCRdb copy is limited to in-frame clones, with some not included. The data hold 45,000 or so clones, with under 85% observed a single time. This sample is drawn from a study of blood T cell repertoires in COVID-19. CDR1 is SQVTM and CDR2 is ANQGSEA in the germline V gene. After removal of 1 base from V and 0 bases from J, the junction contained 0 bases not matched to a gene. The CDR3 covers 15 residues. The J gene is TRBJ2-3, the V gene TRBV29-1; 11 positions match TRBD2. Sequenced input: peripheral blood. This TCR was recovered from a human donor in a cohort sampled during active COVID-19. CDR3 loop: CSVEGTSGSTDTQYF. The CDR3 nucleotides are TGCAGCGTTGAAGGGACTAGCGGGAGCACAGATACGCAGTATTTT.